This TCR beta chain was found in a study of shared clonotypes between healthy human individuals. Whole-study findings and limits: Exclusively blood specimens were collected; tissue repertoires likely differ. Clonotype sharing among donors was thought likely to change with sequencing depth. Shared clonotypes: approximately 4.5% naive CD4, about 3.3% naive CD8, 2.3% memory CD4, approximately 0.41% memory CD8.

This was a deep-level run. The assay was immunoSEQ multiplex PCR, and TCRdb's table has in-frame clones only and misses some. The sample records some 2,000,000 clones, around 95% being singletons. Trimming cost V 5 bases and J 7 bases; bases outside gene matches: 5. Germline lookup yields CDR1 SNHLY and CDR2 FYNNEI. CDR3 length: 13 amino acids. As for this clone: Its antigen is currently unknown.

The chain couples TRBV2 to TRBJ1-5; 7 nucleotides line up with TRBD1. The receptor comes from a man aged 18 to 30 in good health. The specimen sequenced was naive CD4+ T cells sorted from blood. Regarding subset: CD45RA+ positively selected. The CDR3 protein is CASSLDRAQPQHF. The CDR3 DNA follows: TGTGCCAGCAGTCTAGACAGGGCCCAGCCCCAGCATTTT.